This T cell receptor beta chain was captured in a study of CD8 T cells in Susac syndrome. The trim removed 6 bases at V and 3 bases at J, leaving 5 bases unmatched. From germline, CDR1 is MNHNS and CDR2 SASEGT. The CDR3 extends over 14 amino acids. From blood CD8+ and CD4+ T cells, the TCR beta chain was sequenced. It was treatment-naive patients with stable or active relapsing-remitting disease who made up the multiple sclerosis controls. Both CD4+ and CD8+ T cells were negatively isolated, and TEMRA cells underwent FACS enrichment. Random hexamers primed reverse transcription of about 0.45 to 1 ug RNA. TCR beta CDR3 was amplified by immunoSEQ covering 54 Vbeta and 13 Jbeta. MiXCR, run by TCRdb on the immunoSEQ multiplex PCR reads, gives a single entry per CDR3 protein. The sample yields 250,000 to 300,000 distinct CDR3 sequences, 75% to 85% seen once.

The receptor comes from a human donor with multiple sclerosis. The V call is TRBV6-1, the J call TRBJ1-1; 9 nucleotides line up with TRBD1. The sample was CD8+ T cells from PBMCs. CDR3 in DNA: TGTGCCAGCAGGGCCGGGACAGGGTACACTGAAGCTTTCTTT. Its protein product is CASRAGTGYTEAFF.